This TCR beta chain derives from a study of sequential checkpoint blockade in melanoma. The CDR3 totals 14 residues. Germline V gene data show CDR1 as MNHEY and CDR2 as SMNVEV (reference sequence). V lost 2 bases, J lost 0 bases, and 7 bases lay in between. Treatment of the sample: randomized to nivolumab then ipilimumab (arm A) or the reverse (arm B). DNA-damaging chemotherapy had not been given to any patient beforehand. From thawed PBMCs, live CD3+CD8+ cells negative for CD19 and CD56 were sorted. Data came from immunoSEQ multiplex PCR; TCRdb stores just in-frame clones and leaves some out. Here the sample spans fewer than 20,000 clones, about two thirds being singletons.

The sequenced sample was CD8+ T cells sorted from blood (inferred from file names), obtained from a patient given nivolumab and ipilimumab in sequence. The origin of this receptor is a human donor with melanoma. The rearrangement links TRBV27 to TRBJ1-2, with unresolved D. The CDR3 region is CASSLDTANYGYTF. As DNA, the CDR3 is TGTGCCAGCAGTTTAGACACCGCTAACTATGGCTACACCTTC.